The text below deals with one T cell receptor (beta chain). Libraries were prepared by immunoSEQ multiplex PCR; TCRdb keeps only in-frame clonotypes and omits some of them. The table has about 250,000 clones, around four fifths seen once. The sample comes from a study of blood T cell repertoires in COVID-19. Overall study context: Some COVID-19 samples were acute and others convalescent; all came from the United States, Italy and Spain.

The CDR3 loop spans 14 amino acids. V dropped 5 bases and J dropped 5; count of bases not matched to a gene: 5. From germline, CDR1 is SGHTA and CDR2 FQGTGA. This clonotype was obtained from a woman in her sixties or seventies with active or convalescent COVID-19. The rearrangement uses TRBV7-3 and TRBJ2-5; 10 bases fit TRBD2. The sequenced material came from peripheral blood. CDR3: CASSVSGGRETQYF. CDR3 nucleotides: TGTGCCAGCAGCGTTAGCGGGGGGAGGGAGACCCAGTACTTC.